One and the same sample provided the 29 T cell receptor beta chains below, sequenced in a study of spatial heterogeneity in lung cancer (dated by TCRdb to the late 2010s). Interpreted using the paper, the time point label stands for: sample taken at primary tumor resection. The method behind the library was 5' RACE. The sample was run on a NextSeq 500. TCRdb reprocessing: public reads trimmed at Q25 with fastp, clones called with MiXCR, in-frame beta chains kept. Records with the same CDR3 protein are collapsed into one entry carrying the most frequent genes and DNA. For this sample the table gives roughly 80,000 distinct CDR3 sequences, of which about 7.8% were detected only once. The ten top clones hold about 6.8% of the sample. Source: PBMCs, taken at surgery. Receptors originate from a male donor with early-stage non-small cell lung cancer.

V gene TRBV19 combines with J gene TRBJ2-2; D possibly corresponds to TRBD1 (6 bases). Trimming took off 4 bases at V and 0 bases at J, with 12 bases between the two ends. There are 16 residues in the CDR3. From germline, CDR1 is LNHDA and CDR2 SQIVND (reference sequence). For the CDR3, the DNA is TGTGCCAGTAGTAGGACCGGGACAACGAACACCGGGGAGCTGTTTTTT. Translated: CASSRTGTTNTGELFF.

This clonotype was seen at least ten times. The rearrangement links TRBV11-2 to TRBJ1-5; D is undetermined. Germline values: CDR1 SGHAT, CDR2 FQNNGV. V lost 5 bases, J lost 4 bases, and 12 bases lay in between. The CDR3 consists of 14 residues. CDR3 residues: CASSRTGRNQPQHF. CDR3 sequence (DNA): TGTGCCAGCAGCCGAACGGGGAGGAATCAGCCCCAGCATTTT.

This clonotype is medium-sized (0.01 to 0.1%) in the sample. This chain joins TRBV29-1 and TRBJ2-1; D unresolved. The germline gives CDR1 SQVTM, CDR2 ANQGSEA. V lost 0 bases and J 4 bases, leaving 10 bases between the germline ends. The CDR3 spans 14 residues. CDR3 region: CSVEDLRPYNEQFF. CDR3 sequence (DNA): TGCAGCGTTGAAGATCTTCGCCCGTACAATGAGCAGTTCTTC.

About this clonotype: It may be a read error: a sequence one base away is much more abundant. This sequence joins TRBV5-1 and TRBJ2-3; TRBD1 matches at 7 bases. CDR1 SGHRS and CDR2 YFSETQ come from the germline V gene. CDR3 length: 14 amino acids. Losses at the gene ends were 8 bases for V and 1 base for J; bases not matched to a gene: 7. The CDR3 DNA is TGCGCCAGTACTCTCGGGACAGGCACAGATACGCAGTATTTT. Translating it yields CASTLGTGTDTQYF. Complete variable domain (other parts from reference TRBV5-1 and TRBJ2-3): KAGVTQTPRYLIKTRGQQVTLSCSPISGHRSVSWYQQTPGQGLQFLFEYFSETQRNKGNFPGRFSGRQFSNSRSEMNVSTLELGDSALYLCASTLGTGTDTQYFGPGTRLTVL.

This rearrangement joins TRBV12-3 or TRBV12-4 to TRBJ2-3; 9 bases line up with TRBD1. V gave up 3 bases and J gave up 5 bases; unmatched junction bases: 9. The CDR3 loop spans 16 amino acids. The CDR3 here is CASSFGPGQGIDTQYF. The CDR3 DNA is TGTGCCAGCAGTTTCGGCCCGGGACAGGGAATAGATACGCAGTATTTT.

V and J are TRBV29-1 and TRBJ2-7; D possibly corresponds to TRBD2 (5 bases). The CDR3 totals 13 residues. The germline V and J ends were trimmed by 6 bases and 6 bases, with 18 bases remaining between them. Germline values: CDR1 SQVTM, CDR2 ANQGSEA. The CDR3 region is CSVQKRESSEQYF. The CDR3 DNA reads TGCAGCGTGCAAAAGAGGGAATCAAGCGAGCAGTACTTC.

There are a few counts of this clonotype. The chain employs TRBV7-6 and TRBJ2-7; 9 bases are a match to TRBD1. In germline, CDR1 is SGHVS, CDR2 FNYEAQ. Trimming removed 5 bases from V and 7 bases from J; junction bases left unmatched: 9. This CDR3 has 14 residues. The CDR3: CASSGGTGPLEQYF. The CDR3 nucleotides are TGTGCCAGCAGCGGAGGGACAGGGCCCCTGGAGCAGTACTTC.

The CDR3 region is CASSTRTGNTEAFF. The CDR3 bases are TGCGCCAGCAGCACCCGGACAGGGAACACTGAAGCTTTCTTT. V gene TRBV5-1 combines with J gene TRBJ1-1; TRBD1 agrees at 7 bases. The CDR3 is 14 residues long. The germline CDR1 and CDR2 sequences are SGHRS and YFSETQ. The trim removed 4 bases at V and 1 base at J, leaving 4 bases unmatched.

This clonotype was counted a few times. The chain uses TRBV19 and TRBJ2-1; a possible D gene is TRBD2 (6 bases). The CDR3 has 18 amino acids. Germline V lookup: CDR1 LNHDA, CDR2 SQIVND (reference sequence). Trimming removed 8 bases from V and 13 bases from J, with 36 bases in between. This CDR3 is CASAPRGNPGLLADVQFF. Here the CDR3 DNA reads TGTGCCAGTGCCCCTCGCGGGAATCCGGGACTCCTAGCAGATGTACAGTTCTTC.

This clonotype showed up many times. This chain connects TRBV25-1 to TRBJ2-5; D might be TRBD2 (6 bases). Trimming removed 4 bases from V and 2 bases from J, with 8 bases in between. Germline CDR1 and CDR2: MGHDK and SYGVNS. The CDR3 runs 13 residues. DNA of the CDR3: TGTGCCAGCAGTGCGGGGACTCAAGAGACCCAGTACTTC. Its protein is CASSAGTQETQYF. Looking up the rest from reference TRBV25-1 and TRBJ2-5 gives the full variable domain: EADIYQTPRYLVIGTGKKITLECSQTMGHDKMYWYQQDPGMELHLIHYSYGVNSTEKGDLSSESTVSRIRTEHFPLTLESARPSHTSQYLCASSAGTQETQYFGPGTRLLVL.

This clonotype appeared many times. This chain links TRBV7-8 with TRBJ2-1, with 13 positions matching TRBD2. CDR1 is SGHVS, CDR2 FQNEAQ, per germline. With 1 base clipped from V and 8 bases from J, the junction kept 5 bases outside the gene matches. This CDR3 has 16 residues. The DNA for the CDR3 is TGTGCCAGCAGCTTAGGGACTAGCGGGAGCGCGGATGAGCAGTTCTTC. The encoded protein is CASSLGTSGSADEQFF.

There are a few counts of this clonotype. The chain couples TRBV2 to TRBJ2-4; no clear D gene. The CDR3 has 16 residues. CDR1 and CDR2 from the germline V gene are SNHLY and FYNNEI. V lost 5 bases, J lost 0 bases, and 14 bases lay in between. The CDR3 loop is CASSPREILAKNIQYF. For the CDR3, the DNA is TGTGCCAGCAGTCCCCGAGAGATATTAGCCAAAAACATTCAGTACTTC. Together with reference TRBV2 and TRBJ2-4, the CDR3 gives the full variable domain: EPEVTQTPSHQVTQMGQEVILRCVPISNHLYFYWYRQILGQKVEFLVSFYNNEISEKSEIFDDQFSVERPDGSNFTLKIRSTKLEDSAMYFCASSPREILAKNIQYFGAGTRLSVL.

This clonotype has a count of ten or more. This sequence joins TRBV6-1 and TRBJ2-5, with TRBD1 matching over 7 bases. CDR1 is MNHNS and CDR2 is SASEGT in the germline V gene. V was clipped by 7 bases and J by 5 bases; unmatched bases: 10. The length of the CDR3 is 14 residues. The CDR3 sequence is CASMGRQGIETQYF. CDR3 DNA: TGTGCCAGCATGGGAAGACAGGGAATCGAGACCCAGTACTTC.

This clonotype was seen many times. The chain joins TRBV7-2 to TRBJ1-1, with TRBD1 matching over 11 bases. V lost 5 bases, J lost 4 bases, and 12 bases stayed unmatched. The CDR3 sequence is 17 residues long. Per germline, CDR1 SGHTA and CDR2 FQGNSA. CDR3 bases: TGTGCCAGCAGCCCAGCCGGGACAGGGGGACGGAGCACTGAAGCTTTCTTT. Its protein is CASSPAGTGGRSTEAFF.

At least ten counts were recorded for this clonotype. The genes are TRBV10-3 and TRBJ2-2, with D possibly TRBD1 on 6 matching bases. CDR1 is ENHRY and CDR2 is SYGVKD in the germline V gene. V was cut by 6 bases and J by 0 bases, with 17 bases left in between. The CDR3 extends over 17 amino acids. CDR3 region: CAIRGLTGPPNTGELFF. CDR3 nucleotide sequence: TGTGCCATCAGGGGTCTTACAGGGCCCCCGAACACCGGGGAGCTGTTTTTT.

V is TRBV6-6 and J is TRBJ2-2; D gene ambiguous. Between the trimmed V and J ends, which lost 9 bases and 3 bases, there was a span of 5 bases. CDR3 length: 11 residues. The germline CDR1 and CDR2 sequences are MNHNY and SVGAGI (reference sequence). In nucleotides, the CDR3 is TGTGCCAGTGAAGACACCGGGGAGCTGTTTTTT. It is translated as CASEDTGELFF.

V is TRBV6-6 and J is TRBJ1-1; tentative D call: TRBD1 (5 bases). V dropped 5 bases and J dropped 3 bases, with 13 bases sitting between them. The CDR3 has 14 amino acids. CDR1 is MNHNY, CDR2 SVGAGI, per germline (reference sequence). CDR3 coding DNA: TGTGCCAGCAGTGCGTTCAGGGTAGACACTGAAGCTTTCTTT. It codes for CASSAFRVDTEAFF.

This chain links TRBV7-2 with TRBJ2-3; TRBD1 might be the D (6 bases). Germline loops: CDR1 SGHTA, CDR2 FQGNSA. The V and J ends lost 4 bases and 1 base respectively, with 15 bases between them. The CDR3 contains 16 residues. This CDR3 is CASSYIPGQGTDTQYF. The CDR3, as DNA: TGTGCCAGCAGCTACATCCCGGGACAAGGCACAGATACGCAGTATTTT.

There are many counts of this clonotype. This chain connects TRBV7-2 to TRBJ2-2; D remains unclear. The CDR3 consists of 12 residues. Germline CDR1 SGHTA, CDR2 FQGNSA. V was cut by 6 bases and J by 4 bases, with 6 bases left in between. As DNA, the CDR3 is TGTGCCAGCAGGGGCCCCACCGGGGAGCTGTTTTTT. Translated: CASRGPTGELFF.

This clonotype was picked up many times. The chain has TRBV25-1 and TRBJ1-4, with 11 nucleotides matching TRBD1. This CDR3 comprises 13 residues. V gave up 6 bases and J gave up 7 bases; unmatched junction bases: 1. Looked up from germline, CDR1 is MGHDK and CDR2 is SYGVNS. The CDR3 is CASSGTGGEKLFF. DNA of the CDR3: TGTGCCAGCAGCGGGACAGGGGGTGAAAAACTGTTTTTT. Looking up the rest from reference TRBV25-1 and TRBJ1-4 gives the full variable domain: EADIYQTPRYLVIGTGKKITLECSQTMGHDKMYWYQQDPGMELHLIHYSYGVNSTEKGDLSSESTVSRIRTEHFPLTLESARPSHTSQYLCASSGTGGEKLFFGSGTQLSVL.

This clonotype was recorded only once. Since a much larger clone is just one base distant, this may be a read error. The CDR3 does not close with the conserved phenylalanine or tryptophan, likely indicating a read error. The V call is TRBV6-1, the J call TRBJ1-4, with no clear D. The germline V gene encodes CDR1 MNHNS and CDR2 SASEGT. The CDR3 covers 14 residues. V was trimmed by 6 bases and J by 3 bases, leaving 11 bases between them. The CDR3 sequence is CASRYTSANEKLFI. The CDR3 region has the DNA TGTGCCAGCAGATATACAAGCGCTAATGAAAAACTGTTTATT.

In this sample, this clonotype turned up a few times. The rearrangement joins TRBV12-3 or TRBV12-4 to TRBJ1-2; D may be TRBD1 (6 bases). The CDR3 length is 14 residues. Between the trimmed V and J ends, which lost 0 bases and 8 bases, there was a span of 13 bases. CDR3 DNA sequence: TGTGCCAGCAGTTTAGCTGGGGGGCGAGGAGGCTACACCTTC. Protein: CASSLAGGRGGYTF.

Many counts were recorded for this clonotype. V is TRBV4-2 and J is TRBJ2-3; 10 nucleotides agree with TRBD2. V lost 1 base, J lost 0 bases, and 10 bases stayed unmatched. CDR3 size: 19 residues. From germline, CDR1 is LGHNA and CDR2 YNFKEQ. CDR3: CASSQGRASGRLSTDTQYF. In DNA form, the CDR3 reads TGTGCCAGCAGCCAAGGGAGGGCTAGCGGGAGACTTAGCACAGATACGCAGTATTTT.

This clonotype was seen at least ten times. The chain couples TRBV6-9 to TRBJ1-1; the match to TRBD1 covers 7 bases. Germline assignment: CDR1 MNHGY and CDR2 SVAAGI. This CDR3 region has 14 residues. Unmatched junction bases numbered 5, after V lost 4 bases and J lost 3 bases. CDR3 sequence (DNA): TGTGCCAGCAGTTTTCGGGACAGTCACACTGAAGCTTTCTTT. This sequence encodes CASSFRDSHTEAFF.

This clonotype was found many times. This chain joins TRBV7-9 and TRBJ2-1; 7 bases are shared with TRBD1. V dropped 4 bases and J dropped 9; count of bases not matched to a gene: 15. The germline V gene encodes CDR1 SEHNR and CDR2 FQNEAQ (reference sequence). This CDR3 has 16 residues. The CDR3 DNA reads TGTGCCAGCAGCTCTGCACCGGGACAGTATATGGGTGAGCAGTTCTTC. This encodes CASSSAPGQYMGEQFF.

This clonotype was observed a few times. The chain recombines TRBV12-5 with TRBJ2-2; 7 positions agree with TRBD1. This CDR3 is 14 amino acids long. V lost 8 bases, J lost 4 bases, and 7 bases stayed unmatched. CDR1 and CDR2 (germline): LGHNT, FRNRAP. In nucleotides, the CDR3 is TGTGCTAGTATGAGACAGGGCTCCACCGGGGAGCTGTTTTTT. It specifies CASMRQGSTGELFF.

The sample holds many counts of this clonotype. CDR3 nucleotide sequence: TGCAGCGTTGGGCCCTCCGGGGCTGAAGCTTTCTTT. This translates into CSVGPSGAEAFF. The chain links TRBV29-1 to TRBJ1-1; no reliable D call. CDR1 is SQVTM, CDR2 ANQGSEA, per germline. V shed 4 bases and J shed 6 bases, with 12 bases lying between them. The CDR3 has 12 amino acids. Combining the CDR3 with reference TRBV29-1 and TRBJ1-1 gives the whole variable domain SAVISQKPSRDICQRGTSLTIQCQVDSQVTMMFWYRQQPGQSLTLIATANQGSEATYESGFVIDKFPISRPNLTFSTLTVSNMSPEDSSIYLCSVGPSGAEAFFGQGTRLTVV.

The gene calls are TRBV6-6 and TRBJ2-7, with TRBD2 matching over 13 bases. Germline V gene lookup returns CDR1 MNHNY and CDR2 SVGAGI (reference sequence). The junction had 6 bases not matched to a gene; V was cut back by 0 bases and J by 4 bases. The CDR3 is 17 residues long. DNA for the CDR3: TGTGCCAGCAGTTACTCGATTGCGGGACTAGCGGGATACGAGCAGTACTTC. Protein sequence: CASSYSIAGLAGYEQYF.

The CDR3 here is CASSVTGFMNTEAFF. CDR3 nucleotides: TGTGCCAGCAGCGTCACAGGGTTCATGAACACTGAAGCTTTCTTT. V usage is TRBV9 and J usage is TRBJ1-1; the D gene is possibly TRBD1 (6 bases). V was shortened by 2 bases and J by 0 bases, with 11 bases between the two germline ends. The CDR3 covers 15 residues. In germline, CDR1 is SGDLS, CDR2 YYNGEE.